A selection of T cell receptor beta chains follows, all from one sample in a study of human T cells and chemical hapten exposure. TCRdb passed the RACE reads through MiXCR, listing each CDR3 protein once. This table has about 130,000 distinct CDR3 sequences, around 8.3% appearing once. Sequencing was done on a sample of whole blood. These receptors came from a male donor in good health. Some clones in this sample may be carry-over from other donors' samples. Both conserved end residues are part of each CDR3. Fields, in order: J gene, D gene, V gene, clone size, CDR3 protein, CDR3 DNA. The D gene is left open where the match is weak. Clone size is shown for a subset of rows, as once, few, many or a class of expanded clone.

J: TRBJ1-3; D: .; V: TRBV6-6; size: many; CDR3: CASSYDSVSGNTIYF; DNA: TGTGCCAGCAGTTACGACAGTGTCTCTGGAAACACCATATATTTT
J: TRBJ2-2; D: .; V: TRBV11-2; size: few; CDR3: CASSFPGVNTGELFF; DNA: TGTGCCAGCAGCTTTCCGGGGGTGAACACCGGGGAGCTGTTTTTT
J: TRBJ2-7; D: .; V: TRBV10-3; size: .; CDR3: CATKAGSSYEQYF; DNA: TGTGCCACCAAAGCGGGCAGCTCCTACGAGCAGTACTTC
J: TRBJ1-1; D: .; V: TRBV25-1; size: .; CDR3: CASSGQGDTEAFF; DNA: TGTGCCAGCAGTGGGCAGGGCGACACTGAAGCTTTCTTT
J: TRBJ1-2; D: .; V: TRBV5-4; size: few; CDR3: CASSPHGGNGYTF; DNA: TGTGCCAGCAGCCCCCACGGGGGCAATGGCTACACCTTC
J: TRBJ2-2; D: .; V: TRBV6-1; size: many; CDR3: CASSEGAGTGELFF; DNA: TGTGCCAGCAGTGAAGGGGCCGGGACCGGGGAGCTGTTTTTT
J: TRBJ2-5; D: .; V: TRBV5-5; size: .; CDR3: CASSLTDRGFQETQYF; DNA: TGTGCCAGCAGCTTGACAGACAGAGGATTCCAAGAGACCCAGTACTTC
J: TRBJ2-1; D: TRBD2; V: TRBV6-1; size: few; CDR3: CASSEVASGKRGEQFF; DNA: TGTGCCAGCAGTGAAGTGGCTAGCGGGAAGAGAGGTGAGCAGTTCTTC
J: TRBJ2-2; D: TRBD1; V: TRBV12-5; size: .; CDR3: CASATGGVDTGELFF; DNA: TGTGCTAGTGCCACAGGGGGCGTGGACACCGGGGAGCTGTTTTTT
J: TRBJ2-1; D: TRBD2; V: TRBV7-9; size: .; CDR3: CASSLPGLAGRGYSYNEQFF; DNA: TGTGCCAGCAGCTTACCGGGACTAGCGGGAAGGGGGTACTCCTACAATGAGCAGTTCTTC
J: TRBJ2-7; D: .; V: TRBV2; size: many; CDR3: CASRRELVHYEQYF; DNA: TGTGCCAGCAGGCGCGAACTGGTTCACTACGAGCAGTACTTC
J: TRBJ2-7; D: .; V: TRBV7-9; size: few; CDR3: CASSGQGTEGYEQYF; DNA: TGTGCCAGCAGCGGACAAGGGACGGAGGGGTACGAGCAGTACTTC
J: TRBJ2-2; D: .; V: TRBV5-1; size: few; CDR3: CASSPVDRGGELFF; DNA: TGCGCCAGCAGCCCGGTCGACAGAGGCGGGGAGCTGTTTTTT
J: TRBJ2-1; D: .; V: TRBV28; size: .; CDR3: CASRVTGEADPYNEQFF; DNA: TGTGCCAGCAGGGTAACAGGGGAGGCCGATCCATACAATGAGCAGTTCTTC
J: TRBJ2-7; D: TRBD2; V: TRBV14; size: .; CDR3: CASSQLAGGYRNSEQYF; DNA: TGTGCCAGCAGCCAGCTAGCGGGGGGCTATCGCAACAGCGAGCAGTACTTC
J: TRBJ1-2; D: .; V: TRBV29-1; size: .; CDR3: CSVEDQGYGYTF; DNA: TGCAGCGTTGAAGATCAAGGATATGGCTACACCTTC
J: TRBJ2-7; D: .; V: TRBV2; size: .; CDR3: CASSFPDHYEQYF; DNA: TGTGCCAGCAGCTTCCCTGATCATTACGAGCAGTACTTC
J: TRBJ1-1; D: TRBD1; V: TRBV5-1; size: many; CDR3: CASSLGTGLLNTEAFF; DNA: TGCGCCAGCAGCTTGGGGACAGGTCTCCTGAACACTGAAGCTTTCTTT
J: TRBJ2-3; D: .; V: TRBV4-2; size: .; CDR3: CASSQDRTGDTQYF; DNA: TGTGCCAGCAGCCAAGATAGGACTGGAGATACGCAGTATTTT
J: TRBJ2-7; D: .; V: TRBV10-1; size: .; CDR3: CASSGDFFYEQYF; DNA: TGCGCCAGCAGTGGGGACTTCTTCTACGAGCAGTACTTC
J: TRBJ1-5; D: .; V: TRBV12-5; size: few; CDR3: CASGLNQPQHF; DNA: TGTGCTAGTGGTCTCAATCAGCCCCAGCATTTT
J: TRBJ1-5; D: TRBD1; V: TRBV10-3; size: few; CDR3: CAISGEGGRGQPQHF; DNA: TGTGCCATCAGTGGGGAAGGGGGCCGGGGTCAGCCCCAGCATTTT
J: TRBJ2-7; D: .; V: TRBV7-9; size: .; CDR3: CASSPELGYEQYF; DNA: TGTGCCAGCAGCCCAGAGTTGGGCTACGAGCAGTACTTC
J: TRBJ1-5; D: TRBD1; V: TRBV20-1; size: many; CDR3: CSARPSQGDSNQPQHF; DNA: TGCAGTGCTAGACCTTCACAGGGGGATAGCAATCAGCCCCAGCATTTT
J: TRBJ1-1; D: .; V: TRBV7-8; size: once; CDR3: CASSFQGSGAEAFF; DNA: TGTGCCAGCAGCTTTCAGGGGTCGGGGGCTGAAGCTTTCTTT
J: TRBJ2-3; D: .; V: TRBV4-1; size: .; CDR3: CASSPARRGSGWTDTQYF; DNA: TGCGCCAGCAGCCCGGCCCGTCGGGGGAGCGGGTGGACAGATACGCAGTATTTT
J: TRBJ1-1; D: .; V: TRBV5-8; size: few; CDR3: CASSGAFEAFF; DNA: TGTGCCAGCAGCGGGGCTTTTGAAGCTTTCTTT
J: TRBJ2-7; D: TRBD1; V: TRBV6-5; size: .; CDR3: CASSYSRTGGSYEQYF; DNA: TGTGCCAGCAGTTACTCTAGGACAGGGGGCTCCTACGAGCAGTACTTC
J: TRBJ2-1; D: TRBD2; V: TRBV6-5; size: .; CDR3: CASSFWTAGGAAYNEQFF; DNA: TGTGCCAGCAGTTTCTGGACGGCGGGGGGGGCGGCCTACAATGAGCAGTTCTTC
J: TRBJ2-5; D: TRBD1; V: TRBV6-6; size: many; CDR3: CASTGQGAETQYF; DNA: TGTGCCAGCACTGGACAGGGGGCGGAGACCCAGTACTTC
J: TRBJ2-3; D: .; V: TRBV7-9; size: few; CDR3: CASSLVYWRSTDTQYF; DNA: TGTGCCAGCAGCCTCGTATACTGGCGGAGCACAGATACGCAGTATTTT
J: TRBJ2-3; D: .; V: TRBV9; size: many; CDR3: CASSSREDTQYF; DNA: TGTGCCAGCAGCTCTAGAGAAGATACGCAGTATTTT
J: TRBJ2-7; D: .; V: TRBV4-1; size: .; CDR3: CASSQGGAGTSYEQYF; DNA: TGCGCCAGCAGCCAAGGAGGGGCGGGAACCTCCTACGAGCAGTACTTC
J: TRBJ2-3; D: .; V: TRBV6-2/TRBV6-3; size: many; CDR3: CASSYTGEADTQYF; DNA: TGTGCCAGCAGTTACACGGGTGAGGCAGATACGCAGTATTTT
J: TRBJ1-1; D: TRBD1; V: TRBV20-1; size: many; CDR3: CSAYRGFGAFF; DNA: TGCAGTGCTTACAGGGGCTTCGGAGCTTTCTTT
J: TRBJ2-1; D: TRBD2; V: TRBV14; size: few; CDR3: CASSQRGLAGVGSYNEQFF; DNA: TGTGCCAGCAGCCAACGGGGACTAGCGGGAGTTGGGTCCTACAATGAGCAGTTCTTC
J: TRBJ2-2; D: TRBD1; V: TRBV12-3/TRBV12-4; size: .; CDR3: CASRRTGGLGELFF; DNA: TGTGCCAGCAGGAGGACAGGGGGGTTAGGGGAGCTGTTTTTT
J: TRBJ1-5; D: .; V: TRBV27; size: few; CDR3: CASSLRRDWSNQPQHF; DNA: TGTGCCAGCAGTTTAAGAAGGGACTGGAGCAATCAGCCCCAGCATTTT
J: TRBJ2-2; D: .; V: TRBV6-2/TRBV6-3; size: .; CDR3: CASRVRTGELFF; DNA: TGTGCCAGCAGGGTCAGGACCGGGGAGCTGTTTTTT
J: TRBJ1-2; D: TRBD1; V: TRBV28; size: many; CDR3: CASRPGGANYGYTF; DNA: TGTGCCAGCAGACCAGGGGGCGCAAACTATGGCTACACCTTC
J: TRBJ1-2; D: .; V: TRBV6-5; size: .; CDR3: CASRIRGVGYTF; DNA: TGTGCCAGCAGAATTCGGGGTGTTGGCTACACCTTC
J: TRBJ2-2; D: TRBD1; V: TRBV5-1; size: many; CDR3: CASSKTGGVTGELFF; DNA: TGCGCCAGCAGCAAGACAGGGGGCGTCACCGGGGAGCTGTTTTTT
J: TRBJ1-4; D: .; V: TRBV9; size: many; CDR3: CASSVSGANEKLFF; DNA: TGTGCCAGCAGCGTATCCGGGGCTAATGAAAAACTGTTTTTT
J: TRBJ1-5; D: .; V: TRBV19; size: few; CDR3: CASTRGDSPWNQPQHF; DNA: TGTGCCAGTACCCGGGGAGACAGCCCTTGGAATCAGCCCCAGCATTTT
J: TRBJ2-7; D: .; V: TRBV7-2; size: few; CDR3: CASSPVPTYEQYF; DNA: TGTGCCAGCAGCCCAGTGCCCACCTACGAGCAGTACTTC
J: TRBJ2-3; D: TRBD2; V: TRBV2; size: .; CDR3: CASNSAGDGTDTQYF; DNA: TGTGCCAGCAACTCGGCGGGAGACGGGACAGATACGCAGTATTTT